The entry below describes one TCR beta chain. What it binds is unknown. TCRdb recomputed calls from the RT-PCR reads with MiXCR, one row per CDR3 protein. The sample has about 650,000 distinct CDR3 sequences, 14% seen once. The data were obtained in a study of response to subunit inactivated influenza vaccine. The study, taken as a whole, reports: Authors suggested that a seasonal influenza vaccination recruits few new T cells each time.

This CDR3 contains 13 residues. V was clipped by 6 bases and J by 4 bases; unmatched bases: 2. Germline V gene data show CDR1 as SNHLY and CDR2 as FYNNEI. The chain recombines TRBV2 with TRBJ2-2; 7 bases fit TRBD1. Sequenced here: PBMCs from blood, sampled around 14 days before vaccination. This receptor was taken from a man aged 45-60 years who received an inactivated influenza vaccine. CDR3 amino acids: CASRGDSTGELFF. CDR3 bases: TGTGCCAGCAGGGGGGACAGCACCGGGGAGCTGTTTTTT.